This TCR beta chain was captured by sequencing in a study of T cells in Graves' hyperthyroidism and ophthalmopathy. Notes on the study in general: Ophthalmopathy and stable hyperthyroidism were told apart by a 13 V-J model.

Patients having uncontrolled infection, another autoimmune disease, pregnancy or lactation were not included. With respect to this clonotype: What it binds is not known.

Amplified TCR beta CDR3 regions derived from RNA transcripts. RT-PCR in the first round (using the HTBI primer set) targeted the TCR CDR3. One entry per CDR3 protein, called by TCRdb with MiXCR from the multiplex PCR reads. The sample shows hundreds of thousands of distinct CDR3 sequences, about 45% of them seen only once. CDR1 KGHDR and CDR2 SFDVKD come from the germline V gene. The CDR3 is made up of 15 amino acids. The V segment lost 9 bases and the J segment 5 bases; nucleotides outside the gene matches: 13. The receptor comes from a woman under 30 with Graves' hyperthyroidism. Sequenced input: peripheral blood or thyroid tissue (not recorded which). The V and J genes are TRBV24-1 and TRBJ1-2; 8 bases agree with TRBD1. CDR3 protein: CATPPRTGSRYGYTF. The CDR3 coding sequence is TGTGCCACCCCTCCTAGGACAGGGTCTCGGTATGGCTACACCTTC.